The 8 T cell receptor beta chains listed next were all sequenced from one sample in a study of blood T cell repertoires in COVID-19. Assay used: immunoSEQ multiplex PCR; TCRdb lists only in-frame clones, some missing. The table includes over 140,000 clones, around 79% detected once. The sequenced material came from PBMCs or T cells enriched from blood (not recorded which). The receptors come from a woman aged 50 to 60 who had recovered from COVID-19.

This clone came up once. CDR3 loop: CASSPPLGANEKLFF. DNA of the CDR3: TGTGCCAGCAGCCCCCCGCTGGGAGCTAATGAAAAACTGTTTTTT. The chain has TRBV7-9 and TRBJ1-4; D is uncertain. This CDR3 spans 15 amino acids. V was trimmed by 5 bases and J by 3 bases, leaving 13 bases between them. Germline values: CDR1 SEHNR, CDR2 FQNEAQ (reference sequence).

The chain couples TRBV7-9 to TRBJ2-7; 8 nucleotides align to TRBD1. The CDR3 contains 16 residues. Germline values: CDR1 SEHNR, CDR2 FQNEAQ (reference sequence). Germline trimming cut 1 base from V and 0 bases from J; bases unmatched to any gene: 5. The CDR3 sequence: CASSLGGQVSSYEQYF. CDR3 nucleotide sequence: TGTGCCAGCAGCTTAGGGGGACAGGTCAGCTCCTACGAGCAGTACTTC.

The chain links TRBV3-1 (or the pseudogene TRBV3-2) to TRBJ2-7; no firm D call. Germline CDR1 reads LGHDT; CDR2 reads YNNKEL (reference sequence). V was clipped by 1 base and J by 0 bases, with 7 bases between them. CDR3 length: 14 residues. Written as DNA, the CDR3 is TGTGCCAGCAGCCAAGGATCAGGCTCCTACGAGCAGTACTTC. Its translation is CASSQGSGSYEQYF.

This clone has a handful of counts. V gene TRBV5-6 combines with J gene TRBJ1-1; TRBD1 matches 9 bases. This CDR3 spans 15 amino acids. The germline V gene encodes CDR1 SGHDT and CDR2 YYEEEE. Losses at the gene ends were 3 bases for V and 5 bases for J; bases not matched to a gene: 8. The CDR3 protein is CASSWVGTGRTEAFF. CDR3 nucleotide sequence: TGTGCCAGCAGCTGGGTAGGGACAGGGAGGACTGAAGCTTTCTTT.

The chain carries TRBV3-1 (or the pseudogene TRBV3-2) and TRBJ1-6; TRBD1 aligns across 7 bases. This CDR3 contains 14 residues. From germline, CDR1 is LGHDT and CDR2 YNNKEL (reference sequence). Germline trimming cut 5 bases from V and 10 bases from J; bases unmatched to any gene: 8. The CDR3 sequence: CASSITGDNSPLHF. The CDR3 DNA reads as TGTGCCAGCAGCATAACAGGGGACAACTCACCCCTCCACTTT.

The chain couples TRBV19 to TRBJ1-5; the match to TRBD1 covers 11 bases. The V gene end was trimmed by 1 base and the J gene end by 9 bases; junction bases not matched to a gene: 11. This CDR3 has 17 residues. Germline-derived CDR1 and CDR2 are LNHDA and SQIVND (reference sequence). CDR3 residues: CASSIVTGTGGDWPQHF. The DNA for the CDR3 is TGTGCCAGTAGTATAGTCACTGGGACAGGGGGGGATTGGCCCCAGCATTTT. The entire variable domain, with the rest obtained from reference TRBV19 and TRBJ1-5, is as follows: DGGITQSPKYLFRKEGQNVTLSCEQNLNHDAMYWYRQDPGQGLRLIYYSQIVNDFQKGDIAEGYSVSREKKESFPLTVTSAQKNPTAFYLCASSIVTGTGGDWPQHFGDGTRLSIL.

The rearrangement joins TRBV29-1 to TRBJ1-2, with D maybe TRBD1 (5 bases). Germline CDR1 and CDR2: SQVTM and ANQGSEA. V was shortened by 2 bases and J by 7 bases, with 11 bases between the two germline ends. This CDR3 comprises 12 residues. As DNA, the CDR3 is TGCAGCGTTGAATGGGGCCGGAGTGGCTACACCTTC. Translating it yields CSVEWGRSGYTF.

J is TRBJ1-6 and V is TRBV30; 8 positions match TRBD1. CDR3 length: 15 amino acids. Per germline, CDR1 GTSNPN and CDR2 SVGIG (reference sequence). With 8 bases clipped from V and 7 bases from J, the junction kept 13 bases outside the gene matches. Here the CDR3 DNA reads TGTGCCCGACGTGAAAGGGACAGGATAAATTCACCCCTCCACTTT. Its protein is CARRERDRINSPLHF.